The 24 T cell receptor beta chains below come from one sample, sequenced in a study of Graves' ophthalmopathy and Graves' hyperthyroidism. From RNA, the CDR3 regions of TCR beta chains were amplified and sequenced. HTBI primers were used in a first-round RT-PCR, which preceded a second-round multiplex PCR. TCRdb analysed the multiplex PCR reads with MiXCR anew, one entry per CDR3 protein. The repertoire includes roughly 220,000 distinct CDR3 sequences, 45% of them detected once, and less than 60% sits in the top ten. Sequenced: peripheral blood. All receptors derive from an adult man with Graves' ophthalmopathy.

The rearrangement links TRBV20-1 to TRBJ1-2; no clear D gene. The CDR3 totals 13 residues. Germline CDR1 is DFQATT and CDR2 is SNEGSKA (reference sequence). Trimming took 0 bases from V and 2 from J, leaving 7 bases between them. CDR3 sequence: CSAREVNNYGYTF. The CDR3 nucleotides are TGCAGTGCTAGAGAGGTCAACAACTATGGCTACACCTTC.

This clonotype has only one observation. This CDR3 reads CASSETLNTEAFF. CDR3 bases: TGTGCCAGCAGTGAAACACTGAACACTGAAGCTTTCTTT. J is TRBJ1-1 and V is TRBV6-5; the D is unclear. The CDR3 extends over 13 amino acids. V was cut by 5 bases and J by 0 bases, with 7 bases left in between. The germline V gene encodes CDR1 MNHEY and CDR2 SVGAGI.

This clonotype was observed a single time. The V and J genes are TRBV2 and TRBJ1-6; the match to TRBD1 covers 7 bases. This CDR3 contains 14 residues. The V segment lost 3 bases and the J segment 9 bases; nucleotides outside the gene matches: 5. Germline V lookup: CDR1 SNHLY, CDR2 FYNNEI. The chain's CDR3 is CASSDRGLSSPLHF. For the CDR3, the DNA is TGTGCCAGCAGTGACAGGGGGTTAAGTTCACCCCTCCACTTT.

The V gene is TRBV24-1, the J gene TRBJ2-7; D gene ambiguous. The length of the CDR3 is 14 residues. Trimming took off 4 bases at V and 0 bases at J, with 9 bases between the two ends. Germline lookup yields CDR1 KGHDR and CDR2 SFDVKD. CDR3 nucleotide sequence: TGTGCCACCAGTGAGGGCAGCCTCTCCTACGAGCAGTACTTC. Translation gives CATSEGSLSYEQYF.

The CDR3 spells CATSPSTGGNSPLHF. The CDR3 DNA reads as TGTGCCACCTCCCCGAGTACAGGGGGCAATTCACCCCTCCACTTT. This chain connects TRBV19 to TRBJ1-6; 9 positions match TRBD1. The CDR3 spans 15 residues. The J segment lost 7 bases and the V segment lost 10 bases, leaving 11 bases of the junction unmatched. Per germline, CDR1 LNHDA and CDR2 SQIVND (reference sequence).

The CDR3 region has the DNA TGTGCCAGTAGTATGGCAGGGAGGGCCAACACTGAAGCTTTCTTT. This codes for CASSMAGRANTEAFF. V and J are TRBV19 and TRBJ1-1, with D possibly being TRBD1 (5 bases). The germline gives CDR1 LNHDA, CDR2 SQIVND (reference sequence). This CDR3 region has 15 residues. V dropped 3 bases and J dropped 2 bases, with 13 bases sitting between them.

The V and J genes are TRBV29-1 and TRBJ2-7, with 13 bases fitting TRBD2. TRBJ2-1 matches the DNA end more closely, so the J call is doubtful. This CDR3 comprises 14 residues. From germline, CDR1 is SQVTM and CDR2 ANQGSEA. The CDR3 protein is CSGRLAGGGREQFF. The CDR3 coding sequence is TGCAGCGGAAGACTAGCGGGAGGAGGGCGAGAGCAGTTCTTC.

This clonotype was seen a few times. V is TRBV9 and J is TRBJ2-2, with a possible D match to TRBD2 (5 bases). Germline-derived CDR1 and CDR2 are SGDLS and YYNGEE. Trimming left V 0 bases short and J 4 bases short, with 10 bases between. The CDR3 loop spans 15 amino acids. The CDR3: CASSVGGVVTGELFF. In DNA form, the CDR3 reads TGTGCCAGCAGCGTAGGGGGAGTCGTCACCGGGGAGCTGTTTTTT.

The chain links TRBV7-3 to TRBJ1-2, with D possibly being TRBD1 (6 bases). This CDR3 has 13 amino acids. Germline V gene sequence: CDR1 SGHTA, CDR2 FQGTGA. V lost 5 bases to trimming and J lost 7 bases, with 14 bases between them. Here the CDR3 reads CASSPPRGAGYTF. In DNA, the CDR3 is TGTGCCAGCAGCCCCCCTAGGGGGGCTGGCTACACCTTC.

This clonotype was observed a few times. The rearrangement links TRBV6-1 to TRBJ2-5; no firm D call. This CDR3 is 13 amino acids long. V was shortened by 3 bases and J by 1 base, with 6 bases between the two germline ends. CDR1 MNHNS and CDR2 SASEGT come from the germline V gene. The CDR3 is CASSDWTQETQYF. CDR3 sequence (DNA): TGTGCCAGCAGTGATTGGACCCAAGAGACCCAGTACTTC.

For this clonotype: A much larger clone sits a single nucleotide away, making a read error possible. V is TRBV10-2 and J is TRBJ1-5, with TRBD1 as a possible D gene (5 bases). The germline V gene has CDR1 WSHSY and CDR2 SAAADI. With 1 base removed from V and 5 bases from J, the gap between germline ends came to 6 bases. CDR3 length equals 13 residues. CDR3 residues: CASSEWGDQPQHF. The CDR3, as DNA: TGCGCCAGCAGTGAGTGGGGGGATCAGCCCCAGCATTTT.

About this clonotype itself: Compared with germline, one end of the junction differs, possibly owing to a read error. V usage is TRBV12-3 or TRBV12-4 and J usage is TRBJ1-1, with D unclear. This CDR3 comprises 15 residues. The CDR3 DNA is TGCGCCAGCAGTGCCACCCCGGGCATGAAGACTGAAGCTTTCTTT. It encodes CASSATPGMKTEAFF.

This clonotype was detected only a few times. J is TRBJ1-1 and V is TRBV2; TRBD1 matches 7 bases. This CDR3 comprises 14 residues. Germline loops: CDR1 SNHLY, CDR2 FYNNEI. Trimming at V came to 7 bases and at J to 3 bases, leaving 8 bases not matched to a gene. In nucleotides, the CDR3 is TGTGCCAGCAATCACAGGGGAAGGGACACTGAAGCTTTCTTT. The encoded protein is CASNHRGRDTEAFF.

This clonotype was seen a single time. V usage is TRBV20-1 and J usage is TRBJ1-4; 7 nucleotides line up with TRBD1. Trimming cost V 3 bases and J 5 bases; bases outside gene matches: 6. The CDR3 spans 14 residues. Germline CDR1 DFQATT, CDR2 SNEGSKA (reference sequence). DNA of the CDR3: TGCAGTGCTAGGGACAGGAGGGGCAATGAAAAACTGTTTTTT. Its protein is CSARDRRGNEKLFF.

This clonotype occurred many times. The rearrangement uses TRBV11-2 and TRBJ2-7; unclear D gene. The CDR3 has 12 residues. The V gene's germline CDR1 is SGHAT and CDR2 FQNNGV. V was trimmed by 5 bases and J by 4 bases, leaving 9 bases between them. The CDR3 DNA is TGTGCCAGCAGCCCCCAGGCGTACGAGCAGTACTTC. Protein sequence: CASSPQAYEQYF.

This clonotype was counted between two and nine times. The gene calls are TRBV12-3 or TRBV12-4 and TRBJ2-5; D may be TRBD1 or TRBD2 (5 bases each). The CDR3 covers 14 residues. V was cut by 6 bases and J by 5 bases, with 16 bases left in between. In nucleotides, the CDR3 is TGTGCCAGCAGCTTGCCGGGACCCCGGGAGACCCAGTACTTC. Translation gives CASSLPGPRETQYF.

This clonotype was found a few times. The V gene is TRBV10-1, the J gene TRBJ1-5; D possibly corresponds to TRBD1 (5 bases). Germline CDR1 and CDR2: WNHNN and SYGVQD (reference sequence). The CDR3 length is 12 residues. Deletions cut 3 bases from V and 6 bases from J, with 6 bases between. CDR3 sequence: CASSDGTQPQHF. The CDR3 coding sequence is TGCGCCAGCAGTGACGGGACTCAGCCCCAGCATTTT.

The chain employs TRBV7-2 and TRBJ2-7, with TRBD2 matching over 9 bases. The last part of the DNA fits TRBJ2-1 better; the J call may be wrong. Germline CDR1 SGHTA, CDR2 FQGNSA. The CDR3 has 17 amino acids. The CDR3, as DNA: TGTGCCAGCAGCTTAGATTCGGGCGGGAGGGCCGGGAATGAGCAGTTCTTC. This translates into CASSLDSGGRAGNEQFF.

The rearrangement links TRBV14 to TRBJ2-7; D call uncertain. Between the trimmed V and J ends, which lost 4 bases and 1 base, there was a span of 8 bases. CDR1 is SGHDN, CDR2 FVKESK, per germline. The CDR3 has 13 amino acids. The CDR3 DNA follows: TGTGCCAGCAGCCTTACGCCGTCCTACGAGCAGTACTTC. Protein: CASSLTPSYEQYF.

This clonotype has a handful of counts. The chain has TRBV4-2 and TRBJ1-1; D uncertain. The CDR3 sequence is 15 residues long. Trimming stripped 1 base from V and 1 base from J, with 10 bases between. Germline loops: CDR1 LGHNA, CDR2 YNFKEQ. CDR3: CASSQVTTQNTEAFF. The CDR3, as DNA: TGTGCCAGCAGCCAAGTGACAACCCAGAACACTGAAGCTTTCTTT.

The J gene is TRBJ1-6, the V gene TRBV6-1; possibly TRBD1 for D (5 bases). CDR3 length: 13 residues. Germline CDR1 is MNHNS and CDR2 is SASEGT. This CDR3 reads CAAALLGDSPLHF. The DNA for the CDR3 is TGTGCGGCTGCTCTCTTGGGGGATTCACCCCTCCACTTT.

The chain carries TRBV2 and TRBJ1-5; a weak D match, TRBD1 (5 bases). Germline V lookup: CDR1 SNHLY, CDR2 FYNNEI. The CDR3 contains 14 residues. V gave up 6 bases and J gave up 6 bases, with 15 bases separating them. The chain's CDR3 is CASRGSGKAQPQHF. The CDR3 coding sequence is TGTGCCAGCAGAGGTTCAGGGAAAGCTCAGCCCCAGCATTTT.

The CDR3 nucleotides read TGTGCCATCAGTGAAGTCGGGACAGGGAAGTATGGCTACACCTTC. Translation gives CAISEVGTGKYGYTF. The gene calls are TRBV10-3 and TRBJ1-2; 9 bases agree with TRBD1. The CDR3 sequence is 15 residues long. J lost 5 bases, V lost 3 bases, and 7 bases had no gene match. Germline loops: CDR1 ENHRY, CDR2 SYGVKD.

This sequence joins TRBV29-1 and TRBJ2-5, with D unclear. The V and J ends lost 7 bases and 2 bases respectively, with 5 bases between them. The CDR3 consists of 10 residues. Germline V CDR1 and CDR2: SQVTM, ANQGSEA. The CDR3 protein is CSEAQETQYF. The CDR3 DNA reads as TGCAGCGAGGCACAAGAGACCCAGTACTTC.